The 9 T cell receptor beta chains below all came from one sample that was sequenced in a study of graft-versus-host responses after intestinal transplantation. The protocol was immunoSEQ multiplex PCR, while the TCRdb copy is restricted to in-frame clones and leaves out a portion. The data contain 15,000 to 20,000 clones, 65% to 90% of them seen just once; the ten biggest clones take up approximately 5%. Tissue from the graft was processed to free its intraepithelial and lamina propria lymphocytes. The input for sequencing was ileum tissue, taken 17 days after transplant. These receptors all come from a human patient who received an intestinal transplant, so some T cells may come from the graft donor.

The chain uses TRBV19 and TRBJ2-7, with D perhaps given as TRBD1 or TRBD2 (5 bases each). Trimming took 6 bases from V and 2 from J, leaving 20 bases between them. Germline V gene sequence: CDR1 LNHDA, CDR2 SQIVND (reference sequence). The CDR3 consists of 16 residues. The CDR3 region is CASSILTGTPTYEQYF. The DNA of the CDR3 is TGTGCCAGTAGCATCTTAACCGGGACGCCGACCTACGAGCAGTACTTC.

The chain recombines TRBV28 with TRBJ2-7; D is possibly TRBD2 (5 bases). Germline CDR1 is MDHEN and CDR2 is SYDVKM. The CDR3 has 15 residues. V was pared by 2 bases and J by 3 bases, with 14 bases between. CDR3 nucleotide sequence: TGTGCCAGCAGTTTAGGGAGCGGATTACACTACGAGCAGTACTTC. Its translation: CASSLGSGLHYEQYF.

The chain joins TRBV28 to TRBJ2-3; D not certain. CDR1 is MDHEN, CDR2 SYDVKM, per germline. V was shortened by 1 base and J by 6 bases, with 14 bases between the two germline ends. The CDR3 is 15 residues long. The CDR3 region is CASSLSVSGRDTQYF. The CDR3 region has the DNA TGTGCCAGCAGTTTATCCGTTTCTGGACGGGATACGCAGTATTTT.

V and J are TRBV19 and TRBJ2-3; 8 bases line up with TRBD1. This CDR3 has 16 residues. Germline V CDR1 and CDR2: LNHDA, SQIVND (reference sequence). V lost 3 bases to trimming and J lost 5 bases; unmatched junction nucleotides: 10. The CDR3: CASSIGPGGGEDTQYF. CDR3 sequence (DNA): TGTGCCAGTAGTATTGGACCAGGGGGCGGGGAAGATACGCAGTATTTT.

The chain couples TRBV7-6 to TRBJ2-3, with D unresolved. With 1 base removed from V and 2 bases from J, the gap between germline ends came to 7 bases. CDR3 length: 14 residues. Germline CDR1 SGHVS, CDR2 FNYEAQ. The CDR3 bases are TGTGCCAGCAGCTTAGGACGGCACACAGATACGCAGTATTTT. This gives the protein CASSLGRHTDTQYF.

This chain joins TRBV6-6 and TRBJ2-7; TRBD2 matches at 7 bases. The V gene's germline CDR1 is MNHNY and CDR2 SVGAGI (reference sequence). With 4 bases clipped from V and 2 bases from J, the junction kept 5 bases outside the gene matches. This CDR3 contains 14 residues. Here the CDR3 DNA reads TGTGCCAGCAGTTTCGGACTAGAGCCCTACGAGCAGTACTTC. It codes for CASSFGLEPYEQYF.

This chain joins TRBV4-2 and TRBJ2-1; D is possibly TRBD1 or TRBD2 (5 bases each). Germline-derived CDR1 and CDR2 are LGHNA and YNFKEQ. V was pared by 0 bases and J by 9 bases, with 12 bases between. CDR3 length equals 14 residues. CDR3 DNA sequence: TGTGCCAGCAGCCAAGAGGGACGGTTAGGTGAGCAGTTCTTC. It yields the protein CASSQEGRLGEQFF.

The V gene is TRBV28, the J gene TRBJ2-2; D is unresolved. CDR3 length equals 14 residues. Trimming took off 6 bases at V and 4 bases at J, with 12 bases between the two ends. In germline, CDR1 is MDHEN, CDR2 SYDVKM. CDR3: CASSSTFSTGELFF. The CDR3 coding sequence is TGTGCCAGCAGCTCCACTTTTAGCACCGGGGAGCTGTTTTTT.

The rearrangement joins TRBV7-8 to TRBJ2-7, with 7 bases aligning to TRBD2. The CDR3 covers 17 residues. Germline V gives CDR1 SGHVS, CDR2 FQNEAQ. J gave up 0 bases and V 0 bases, and 8 bases lay outside the gene matches. CDR3 residues: CASSLAFFGGSSYEQYF. Written as DNA, the CDR3 is TGTGCCAGCAGCTTAGCGTTCTTCGGCGGGAGCTCCTACGAGCAGTACTTC.